A selection of T cell receptor beta chains follows, all from one sample in a study of blood T cells in healthy people across ages. Using its own MiXCR run on the 5' RACE reads, TCRdb lists one record per CDR3 protein. This repertoire shows under 2,000,000 distinct CDR3 sequences, approximately 50% found once; its top ten account for 2.1%. Sequencing input: blood. All receptors derive from a woman aged 40 to 49 in good health. Each CDR3 is given with its conserved first and last residue. A D gene is named only where the DNA matches it firmly. Part of the rows lack a size; the others show once, few, many or a class for expanded clones.

v_gene	j_gene	d_gene	abundance	CDR3aa	CDR3nt
TRBV20-1	TRBJ2-3	-	few	CSASGGFWSTDTQYF	TGCAGTGCTAGCGGGGGATTCTGGAGCACAGATACGCAGTATTTT
TRBV4-2	TRBJ2-1	TRBD2	-	CASSQAGGQNEQFF	TGTGCCAGCAGCCAAGCGGGGGGGCAAAATGAGCAGTTCTTC
TRBV5-1	TRBJ2-3	-	few	CASGRDRDWTDTQYF	TGCGCCAGCGGCAGGGACCGGGATTGGACAGATACGCAGTATTTT
TRBV7-2	TRBJ1-2	-	few	CASSLQILGYTF	TGTGCCAGCAGCTTACAGATCCTCGGCTACACCTTC
TRBV29-1	TRBJ2-1	TRBD1	-	CSVELGRTGAYNEQFF	TGCAGCGTTGAATTGGGCCGGACAGGGGCCTACAATGAGCAGTTCTTC
TRBV20-1	TRBJ2-7	TRBD2	-	CSARFGGRGAYEQYF	TGCAGTGCTAGGTTCGGTGGGCGGGGGGCCTACGAGCAGTACTTC
TRBV6-5	TRBJ1-2	TRBD1	-	CASSGQGLYGYTF	TGTGCCAGCAGTGGACAGGGCCTCTATGGCTACACCTTC
TRBV7-2	TRBJ2-1	TRBD1	few	CASSPGTGGISSSYNEQFF	TGTGCCAGCAGCCCCGGGACAGGGGGGATTAGTAGTTCCTACAATGAGCAGTTCTTC
TRBV29-1	TRBJ2-7	-	few	CSVFKGGRRDEQYF	TGCAGCGTTTTCAAGGGGGGGAGAAGGGACGAGCAGTACTTC
TRBV5-5	TRBJ2-1	-	-	CASSPIAFGGNEQFF	TGTGCCAGCAGCCCTATCGCGTTTGGTGGAAATGAGCAGTTCTTC
TRBV5-1	TRBJ2-2	-	few	CASSPQGTGELFF	TGCGCCAGCAGCCCACAGGGCACCGGGGAGCTGTTTTTT
TRBV2	TRBJ2-1	-	few	CASSEEGEQFF	TGTGCCAGCAGTGAGGAGGGTGAGCAGTTCTTC
TRBV4-3	TRBJ2-7	TRBD2	-	CASSPGLLSYEQYF	TGCGCCAGCAGCCCGGGACTACTTAGCTACGAGCAGTACTTC
TRBV12-3/TRBV12-4	TRBJ2-3	TRBD1	-	CASSHPATGGTDTQYF	TGTGCCAGCAGCCATCCGGCGACAGGGGGCACAGATACGCAGTATTTT